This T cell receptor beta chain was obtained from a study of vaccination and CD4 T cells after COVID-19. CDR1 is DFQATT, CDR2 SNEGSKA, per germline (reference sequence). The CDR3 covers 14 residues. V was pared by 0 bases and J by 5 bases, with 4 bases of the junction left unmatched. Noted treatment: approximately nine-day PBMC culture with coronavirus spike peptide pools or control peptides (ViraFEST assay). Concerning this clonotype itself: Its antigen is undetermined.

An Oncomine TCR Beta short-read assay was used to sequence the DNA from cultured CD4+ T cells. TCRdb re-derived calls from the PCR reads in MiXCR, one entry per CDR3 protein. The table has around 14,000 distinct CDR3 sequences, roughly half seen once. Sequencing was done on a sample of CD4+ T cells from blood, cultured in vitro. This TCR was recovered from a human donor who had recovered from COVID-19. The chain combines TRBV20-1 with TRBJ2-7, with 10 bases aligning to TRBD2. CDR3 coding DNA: TGCAGTGCTAGAGATGAGCGGGGGGGCCACGAGCAGTACTTC. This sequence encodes CSARDERGGHEQYF.